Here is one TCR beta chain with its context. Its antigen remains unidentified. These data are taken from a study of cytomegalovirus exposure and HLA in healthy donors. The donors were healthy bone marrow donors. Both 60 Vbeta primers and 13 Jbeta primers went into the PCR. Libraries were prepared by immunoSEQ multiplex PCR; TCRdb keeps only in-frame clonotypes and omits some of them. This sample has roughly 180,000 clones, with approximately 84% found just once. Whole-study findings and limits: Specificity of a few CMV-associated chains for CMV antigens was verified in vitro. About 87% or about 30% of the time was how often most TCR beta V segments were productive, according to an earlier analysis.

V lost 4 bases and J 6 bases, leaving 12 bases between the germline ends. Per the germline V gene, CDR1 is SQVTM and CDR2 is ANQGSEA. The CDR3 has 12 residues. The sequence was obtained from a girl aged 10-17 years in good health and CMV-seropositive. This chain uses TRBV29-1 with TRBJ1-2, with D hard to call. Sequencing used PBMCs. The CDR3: CSVGGSRDGYTF. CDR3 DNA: TGCAGCGTTGGCGGGAGTCGGGATGGCTACACCTTC.